The 11 T cell receptor beta chains given below trace back to one sample, sequenced in a study of cytomegalovirus exposure and HLA in healthy donors. The primer mix had 60 Vbeta and 13 Jbeta primers. Profiled with immunoSEQ multiplex PCR; TCRdb holds only in-frame clones, not every one. The sample carries roughly 93,000 clones, about 70% recorded once. The source material was PBMCs. All receptors come from a man aged 40-49 years in good health and CMV-seronegative.

This clone appeared a few times. This chain links TRBV4-2 with TRBJ1-6, with D tentatively TRBD1 (6 bases). CDR1 is LGHNA, CDR2 YNFKEQ, per germline. The CDR3 length is 14 residues. V lost 3 bases to trimming and J lost 7 bases, with 10 bases between them. The CDR3 loop reads CASSQNRENSPLHF. The CDR3 nucleotides are TGTGCCAGCAGCCAGAACAGGGAAAATTCACCCCTCCACTTT.

The genes are TRBV4-1 and TRBJ2-3; D may be TRBD2 (5 bases). The CDR3 loop spans 14 amino acids. Germline V gene lookup returns CDR1 MGHRA and CDR2 YSYEKL. V lost 0 bases and J lost 4, with 8 bases in between. CDR3 coding DNA: TGCGCCAGCAGCCAAGAGAGGGCAGCAGATACGCAGTATTTT. It yields the protein CASSQERAADTQYF.

V is TRBV19 and J is TRBJ2-2; D is possibly TRBD2 (6 bases). Looked up from germline, CDR1 is LNHDA and CDR2 is SQIVND (reference sequence). This CDR3 contains 15 residues. Trimming cost V 8 bases and J 0 bases, with 13 bases left between them. In nucleotides, the CDR3 is TGTGCCAGTCTTCTCCGGGGGTCGAACACCGGGGAGCTGTTTTTT. As protein: CASLLRGSNTGELFF.

The chain recombines TRBV4-1 with TRBJ1-2; tentative D call: TRBD1 (6 bases). The CDR3 loop spans 14 amino acids. V lost 4 bases, J lost 4 bases, and 13 bases lay in between. Germline V gene sequence: CDR1 MGHRA, CDR2 YSYEKL. Here the CDR3 DNA reads TGCGCCAGCAGCCTACAGGGCGAGGGCTATGGCTACACCTTC. Translation: CASSLQGEGYGYTF.

The CDR3 spells CASGAEPTTPQHF. The CDR3 nucleotides read TGTGCCAGCGGGGCAGAGCCAACGACCCCCCAGCATTTT. The chain combines TRBV27 with TRBJ1-5, with D maybe TRBD1 (5 bases). This CDR3 has 13 amino acids. Per germline, CDR1 MNHEY and CDR2 SMNVEV (reference sequence). V gave up 8 bases and J gave up 10 bases, with 18 bases separating them.

The chain combines TRBV5-4 with TRBJ2-2; 7 bases align to TRBD1. CDR1 and CDR2 (germline): SGHNT, YYREEE (reference sequence). V trimming: 4 bases; J trimming: 4 bases; junction bases outside the gene matches: 7. The CDR3 totals 15 residues. In DNA form, the CDR3 reads TGTGCCAGCAGCCCGCCGGGACAGACCACCGGGGAGCTGTTTTTT. Translated, it gives CASSPPGQTTGELFF.

As DNA, the CDR3 is TGTGCCAGCACCCCGGGACAGTTAAACTATGGCTACACCTTC. The encoded protein is CASTPGQLNYGYTF. V gene TRBV9 combines with J gene TRBJ1-2; 7 bases are a match to TRBD1. With 6 bases clipped from V and 2 bases from J, the junction kept 7 bases outside the gene matches. The length of the CDR3 is 14 residues. Looked up from germline, CDR1 is SGDLS and CDR2 is YYNGEE. The full variable domain, with the rest looked up from reference TRBV9 and TRBJ1-2, is DSGVTQTPKHLITATGQRVTLRCSPRSGDLSVYWYQQSLDQGLQFLIQYYNGEERAKGNILERFSAQQFPDLHSELNLSSLELGDSALYFCASTPGQLNYGYTFGSGTRLTVV.

The chain employs TRBV6-5 and TRBJ2-5, with a weak D call TRBD2 (7 bases). This CDR3 region has 15 residues. V shed 6 bases and J shed 5 bases, with 19 bases lying between them. Germline CDR1 MNHEY, CDR2 SVGAGI. CDR3 region: CASRGWRGPSETQYF. CDR3 bases: TGTGCCAGCAGGGGGTGGCGGGGGCCCTCGGAGACCCAGTACTTC.

This chain joins TRBV7-9 and TRBJ1-6; D gene uncertain. Germline CDR1 and CDR2: SEHNR and FQNEAQ (reference sequence). The CDR3 is 13 amino acids. Trimming took 9 bases from V and 5 from J, leaving 11 bases between them. The CDR3 loop reads CASSAANNSPLHF. In DNA form, the CDR3 reads TGTGCCAGTTCGGCGGCCAATAATTCACCCCTCCACTTT.

V usage is TRBV19 and J usage is TRBJ2-7; D remains ambiguous. V was clipped by 1 base and J by 3 bases, with 10 bases between them. The CDR3 length is 14 residues. Germline loops: CDR1 LNHDA, CDR2 SQIVND (reference sequence). CDR3 sequence (DNA): TGTGCCAGTAGTATAGGCCCTCACAACTACGAGCAGTACTTC. This gives the protein CASSIGPHNYEQYF.

This clone has just a few counts. The chain has TRBV2 and TRBJ1-1; D is possibly TRBD1 (5 bases). V lost 6 bases to trimming and J lost 0 bases, with 11 bases between them. Germline CDR1 reads SNHLY; CDR2 reads FYNNEI. This CDR3 is built from 14 residues. CDR3 amino acids: CASRVGGVNTEAFF. Written as DNA, the CDR3 is TGTGCCAGCAGAGTGGGAGGGGTGAACACTGAAGCTTTCTTT.